This T cell receptor (beta chain) was recovered during a study of blood T cell repertoires in COVID-19. Study-level information: Samples representing acute and convalescent COVID-19 were sourced from the United States, Italy and Spain. T cells, B-cell-depleted T cells, or PBMCs supplied cDNA or gDNA.

The V gene's germline CDR1 is SNHLY and CDR2 FYNNEI. Trimming took 1 base from V and 7 from J, leaving 11 bases between them. The CDR3 is 15 amino acids. As processed by the authors: The assay estimated nucleated cells by amplifying reference gene primers. Generated by immunoSEQ multiplex PCR, the TCRdb table keeps only in-frame clones and is missing some. D and trimming come from the DNA, and the V and J calls and clone size come from that table. The data hold approximately 80,000 clones, with around 86% observed a single time. This clonotype was obtained from a woman aged 70-85 years with acute or convalescent COVID-19. The chain carries TRBV2 and TRBJ1-6; D gene uncertain. Specimen: peripheral blood. As DNA, the CDR3 is TGTGCCAGCAGTGAAGGGGTTCGCGGGAATTCACCCCTCCACTTT. Protein product: CASSEGVRGNSPLHF.